A selection of T cell receptor beta chains follows, all from one sample in a study of blood T cell repertoires in COVID-19. This table comes from immunoSEQ multiplex PCR, and its TCRdb copy is limited to in-frame clones, with some not included. The sample has about 150,000 clones; approximately 90% are singletons. The specimen sequenced was peripheral blood. These receptors were collected from a man aged 55-75 years with active or convalescent COVID-19. CDR3s include the opening cysteine and the closing phenylalanine or tryptophan. The D gene is left open where the match is weak. Rows may omit the clone size; those that give it use once, few, many or a size class.

cdr3_aa: CATSDSSLDRGYGYTF
cdr3_nt: TGTGCCACCAGTGACTCTTCTTTGGACAGGGGGTATGGCTACACCTTC
j_call: TRBJ1-2
clone_size: NA
v_call: TRBV24-1
d_call: TRBD1

cdr3_aa: CASSPGSDTTYEQYF
cdr3_nt: TGTGCCAGCTCACCAGGGTCAGACACCACCTACGAGCAGTACTTC
j_call: TRBJ2-7
clone_size: NA
v_call: TRBV18
d_call: NA

cdr3_aa: CASSGDRVSEAFF
cdr3_nt: TGTGCCAGCAGCGGGGACAGGGTTTCTGAAGCTTTCTTT
j_call: TRBJ1-1
clone_size: NA
v_call: TRBV2
d_call: TRBD1

cdr3_aa: CASSLNTGVNYGYTF
cdr3_nt: TGCGCCAGCAGCTTGAACACAGGGGTTAACTATGGCTACACCTTC
j_call: TRBJ1-2
clone_size: NA
v_call: TRBV5-1
d_call: TRBD1

cdr3_aa: CAISGGRGDTQYF
cdr3_nt: TGTGCCATCAGTGGCGGGAGGGGAGATACGCAGTATTTT
j_call: TRBJ2-3
clone_size: NA
v_call: TRBV10-3
d_call: TRBD2

cdr3_aa: CSASGPGNTIYF
cdr3_nt: TGCAGTGCTAGTGGGCCTGGAAACACCATATATTTT
j_call: TRBJ1-3
clone_size: NA
v_call: TRBV20-1
d_call: NA

cdr3_aa: CASCRGQGLEAFF
cdr3_nt: TGTGCCAGCTGCAGGGGACAGGGGCTGGAAGCTTTCTTT
j_call: TRBJ1-1
clone_size: few
v_call: TRBV28
d_call: TRBD1

cdr3_aa: CASSPPRGKVAGNTIYF
cdr3_nt: TGTGCCAGCAGTCCCCCCCGAGGAAAGGTCGCTGGAAACACCATATATTTT
j_call: TRBJ1-3
clone_size: NA
v_call: TRBV28
d_call: NA

cdr3_aa: CASSRGLALHEQYF
cdr3_nt: TGTGCCAGTAGTAGAGGACTAGCTCTGCACGAGCAGTACTTC
j_call: TRBJ2-7
clone_size: NA
v_call: TRBV19
d_call: TRBD2

cdr3_aa: CASSYSKLAGGRSTDTQYF
cdr3_nt: TGTGCCAGCAGTTACTCGAAACTAGCGGGGGGGCGGAGCACAGATACGCAGTATTTT
j_call: TRBJ2-3
clone_size: NA
v_call: TRBV6-2/TRBV6-3
d_call: TRBD2

cdr3_aa: CASSFQMNTEAFF
cdr3_nt: TGTGCCAGCAGCTTCCAGATGAACACTGAAGCTTTCTTT
j_call: TRBJ1-1
clone_size: NA
v_call: TRBV7-2
d_call: NA

cdr3_aa: CASSNGLAVYEQYF
cdr3_nt: TGTGCCAGCAGTAACGGACTAGCGGTTTACGAGCAGTACTTC
j_call: TRBJ2-7
clone_size: NA
v_call: TRBV27
d_call: TRBD2

cdr3_aa: CAISALQGASGGYNEQFF
cdr3_nt: TGTGCCATCAGTGCCCTACAGGGGGCCAGCGGGGGGTACAATGAGCAGTTCTTC
j_call: TRBJ2-1
clone_size: NA
v_call: TRBV10-3
d_call: NA

cdr3_aa: CAISDSAGLAGLSDTQYF
cdr3_nt: TGTGCCATCAGTGATTCGGCCGGACTAGCGGGTCTTTCAGATACGCAGTATTTT
j_call: TRBJ2-3
clone_size: once
v_call: TRBV10-3
d_call: TRBD2

cdr3_aa: CASSHELIPSNYGYTF
cdr3_nt: TGTGCCAGCAGTCACGAGCTAATACCATCTAACTATGGCTACACCTTC
j_call: TRBJ1-2
clone_size: NA
v_call: TRBV28
d_call: NA

cdr3_aa: CASTLAGGSYNEQFF
cdr3_nt: TGTGCCAGTACTCTAGCGGGGGGCTCCTACAATGAGCAGTTCTTC
j_call: TRBJ2-1
clone_size: NA
v_call: TRBV19
d_call: TRBD2

cdr3_aa: CASISTAGYAFF
cdr3_nt: TGTGCCAGCATATCGACAGCCGGATATGCTTTCTTT
j_call: TRBJ1-1
clone_size: NA
v_call: TRBV28
d_call: NA

cdr3_aa: CASSPFYAGGEPPYGYTF
cdr3_nt: TGTGCCAGCTCACCTTTCTATGCGGGAGGGGAGCCTCCCTATGGCTACACCTTC
j_call: TRBJ1-2
clone_size: NA
v_call: TRBV18
d_call: NA

cdr3_aa: CASSQLLTGSQPQHF
cdr3_nt: TGCGCCAGCAGCCAACTACTGACAGGGTCTCAGCCCCAGCATTTT
j_call: TRBJ1-5
clone_size: NA
v_call: TRBV4-3
d_call: TRBD1

cdr3_aa: CASSQDPGRGYNSPLHF
cdr3_nt: TGCGCCAGCAGCCAAGATCCGGGGAGGGGCTATAATTCACCCCTCCACTTT
j_call: TRBJ1-6
clone_size: NA
v_call: TRBV4-3
d_call: NA

cdr3_aa: CSVDEGGLAGGGEQFF
cdr3_nt: TGCAGCGTTGACGAAGGCGGACTAGCGGGAGGCGGGGAGCAGTTCTTC
j_call: TRBJ2-1
clone_size: NA
v_call: TRBV29-1
d_call: TRBD2

cdr3_aa: CAWGPQGLREKLFF
cdr3_nt: TGTGCCTGGGGCCCCCAGGGGCTCCGCGAAAAACTGTTTTTT
j_call: TRBJ1-4
clone_size: NA
v_call: TRBV30
d_call: NA

cdr3_aa: CASSDDRGLSNEQFF
cdr3_nt: TGTGCCAGCAGCGATGACAGGGGGCTGAGTAATGAGCAGTTCTTC
j_call: TRBJ2-1
clone_size: NA
v_call: TRBV5-6
d_call: TRBD1

cdr3_aa: CASSIGRGSGSPLHF
cdr3_nt: TGTGCCAGTAGTATTGGTAGGGGGTCGGGGTCACCCCTCCACTTT
j_call: TRBJ1-6
clone_size: NA
v_call: TRBV19
d_call: NA

cdr3_aa: CASRPILGSKSQHF
cdr3_nt: TGTGCCAGCAGGCCAATCTTGGGCAGCAAGTCCCAGCATTTT
j_call: TRBJ1-5
clone_size: NA
v_call: TRBV28
d_call: NA

cdr3_aa: CASSSPLTGGYEQFF
cdr3_nt: TGTGCCAGCAGTTCGCCCCTTACTGGAGGATATGAGCAGTTCTTC
j_call: TRBJ2-1
clone_size: NA
v_call: TRBV6-2/TRBV6-3
d_call: NA

cdr3_aa: CASSFRDSQETQYF
cdr3_nt: TGTGCCAGCAGCTTCCGGGACAGCCAAGAGACCCAGTACTTC
j_call: TRBJ2-5
clone_size: NA
v_call: TRBV13
d_call: TRBD1

cdr3_aa: CASSLGGTGAYEQYF
cdr3_nt: TGCGCCAGCAGCTTGGGTGGAACAGGAGCCTACGAGCAGTACTTC
j_call: TRBJ2-7
clone_size: NA
v_call: TRBV5-1
d_call: NA

cdr3_aa: CASSIGGRNSNQPQHF
cdr3_nt: TGTGCCAGTAGTATAGGGGGGCGGAATAGCAATCAGCCCCAGCATTTT
j_call: TRBJ1-5
clone_size: once
v_call: TRBV19
d_call: NA